Listed below are T cell receptor beta chains from one sample, sequenced in a study of blood T cell repertoires in COVID-19. The repertoire was sequenced with immunoSEQ multiplex PCR; TCRdb's copy has only in-frame clones and lacks some. The data show roughly 190,000 clones, roughly 84% seen once. Sequencing was done on a sample of PBMCs or T cells enriched from blood (not recorded which). The source of these receptors is a woman aged 30 to 39 who had been exposed to COVID-19. Each CDR3 is given with its conserved first and last residue.

V: TRBV2
length: 12
J: TRBJ2-7
CDR3: CASSRQGGEQYF

V: TRBV5-4
length: 16
J: TRBJ1-5
CDR3: CASSFIRDSADQPQHF

V: TRBV12-5
length: 16
J: TRBJ1-2
CDR3: CASGLAPSRDFYGYTF

V: TRBV5-4
length: 13
J: TRBJ2-4
CDR3: CASSSPSGGIQYF

V: TRBV2
length: 14
J: TRBJ1-5
CDR3: CASSGGYGNQPQHF

V: TRBV6-5
length: 14
J: TRBJ2-5
CDR3: CASSYSNLQETQYF

V: TRBV14
length: 14
J: TRBJ2-7
CDR3: CASSLQLAGGEQYF

V: TRBV12-5
length: 13
J: TRBJ2-7
CDR3: CASGLDRGYEQYF

V: TRBV2
length: 14
J: TRBJ2-7
CDR3: CASYISRRAGEQYF

V: TRBV3-1/TRBV3-2
length: 14
J: TRBJ2-7
CDR3: CASSPGQGTYEQYF

V: TRBV5-1
length: 16
J: TRBJ1-3
CDR3: CASSRWTGSSGNTIYF

V: TRBV5-1
length: 12
J: TRBJ2-7
CDR3: CASSYDTYEQYF

V: TRBV6-5
length: 11
J: TRBJ2-1
CDR3: CASRTGSEQFF

V: TRBV30
length: 11
J: TRBJ1-1
CDR3: CARSLSGPAFF

V: TRBV12-1
length: 14
J: TRBJ1-2
CDR3: CASSVDRANYGYTF

V: TRBV27
length: 14
J: TRBJ2-3
CDR3: CASSGWGVTDTQYF

V: TRBV4-3
length: 16
J: TRBJ2-7
CDR3: CASSQEIGTGAYEQYF

V: TRBV7-8
length: 14
J: TRBJ1-2
CDR3: CASSLRTGTYGYTF

V: TRBV2
length: 15
J: TRBJ2-1
CDR3: CASSGGSSSYNEQFF

V: TRBV2
length: 13
J: TRBJ2-7
CDR3: CATPTGEGYEQYF

V: TRBV3-1/TRBV3-2
length: 14
J: TRBJ1-2
CDR3: CASSQDAAVDGYTF

V: TRBV13
length: 12
J: TRBJ1-1
CDR3: CASSYMNTEAFF

V: TRBV24-1
length: 18
J: TRBJ2-2
CDR3: CATSDLPRGRGNTGELFF

V: TRBV4-3
length: 15
J: TRBJ1-3
CDR3: CASSPSPLSGNTIYF

V: TRBV20-1
length: 14
J: TRBJ1-1
CDR3: CSASSTGGNTEAFF

V: TRBV3-1/TRBV3-2
length: 15
J: TRBJ1-4
CDR3: CASSQGSGANEKLFF

V: TRBV20-1
length: 11
J: TRBJ2-3
CDR3: CSFPSGVEQYF

V: TRBV9
length: 16
J: TRBJ1-6
CDR3: CASSSPMSSYNSPLHF

V: TRBV30
length: 12
J: TRBJ1-5
CDR3: CAWRQENQPQHF

V: TRBV5-1
length: 15
J: TRBJ2-7
CDR3: CASSFWSGGAYEQYF

V: TRBV6-5
length: 14
J: TRBJ1-1
CDR3: CASSRDTKNTEAFF

V: TRBV9
length: 13
J: TRBJ2-2
CDR3: CASSAVNTGELFF

V: TRBV30
length: 18
J: TRBJ2-7
CDR3: CAWSVPLNVSVSPYEQYF

V: TRBV11-2
length: 13
J: TRBJ1-1
CDR3: CASSYAGYTEAFF

V: TRBV4-3
length: 16
J: TRBJ2-3
CDR3: CASSQAGRLGTDTQYF

V: TRBV4-1
length: 16
J: TRBJ2-5
CDR3: CASSRSAGGPGETQYF

V: TRBV2
length: 14
J: TRBJ1-1
CDR3: CASSLQGRGTEAFF